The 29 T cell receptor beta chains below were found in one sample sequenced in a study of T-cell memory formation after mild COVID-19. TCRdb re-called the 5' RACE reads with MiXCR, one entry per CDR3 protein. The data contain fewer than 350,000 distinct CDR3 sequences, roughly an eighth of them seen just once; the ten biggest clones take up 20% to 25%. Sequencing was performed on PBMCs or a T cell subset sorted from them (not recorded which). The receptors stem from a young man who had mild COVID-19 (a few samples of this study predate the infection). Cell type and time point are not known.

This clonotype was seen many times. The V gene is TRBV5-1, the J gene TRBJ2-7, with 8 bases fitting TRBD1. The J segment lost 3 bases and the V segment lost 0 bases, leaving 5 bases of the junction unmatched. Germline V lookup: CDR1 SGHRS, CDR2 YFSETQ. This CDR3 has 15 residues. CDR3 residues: CASSLGPGQGYEQYF. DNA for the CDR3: TGCGCCAGCAGCTTGGGACCTGGACAGGGCTACGAGCAGTACTTC.

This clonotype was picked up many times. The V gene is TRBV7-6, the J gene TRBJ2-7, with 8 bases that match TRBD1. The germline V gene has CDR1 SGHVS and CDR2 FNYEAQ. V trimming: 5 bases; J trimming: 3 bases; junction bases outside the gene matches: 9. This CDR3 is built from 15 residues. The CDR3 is CASSALQGGGYEQYV. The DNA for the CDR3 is TGTGCCAGCAGCGCGCTACAGGGGGGCGGCTACGAGCAGTACGTC.

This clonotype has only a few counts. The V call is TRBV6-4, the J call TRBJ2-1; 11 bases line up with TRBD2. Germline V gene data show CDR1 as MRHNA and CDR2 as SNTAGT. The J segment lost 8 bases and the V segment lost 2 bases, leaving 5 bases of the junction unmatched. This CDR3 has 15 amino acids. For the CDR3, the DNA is TGTGCCAGCAGTGACAGGGCTAGCGGGGGGTATGAGCAGTTCTTC. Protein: CASSDRASGGYEQFF.

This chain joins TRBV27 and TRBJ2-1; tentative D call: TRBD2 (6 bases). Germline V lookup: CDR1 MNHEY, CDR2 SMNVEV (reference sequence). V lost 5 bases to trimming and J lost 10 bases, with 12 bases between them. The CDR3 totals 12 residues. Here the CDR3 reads CASSPYRGEQFF. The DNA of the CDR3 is TGTGCCAGCAGTCCGTACCGGGGGGAGCAGTTCTTC.

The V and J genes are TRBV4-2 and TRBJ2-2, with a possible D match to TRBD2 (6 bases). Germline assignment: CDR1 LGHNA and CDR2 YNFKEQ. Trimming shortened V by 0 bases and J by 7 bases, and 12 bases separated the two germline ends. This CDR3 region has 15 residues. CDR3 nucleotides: TGTGCCAGCAGCCAAGAAGGTCCTAGCGTCGGGGAGCTGTTTTTT. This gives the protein CASSQEGPSVGELFF.

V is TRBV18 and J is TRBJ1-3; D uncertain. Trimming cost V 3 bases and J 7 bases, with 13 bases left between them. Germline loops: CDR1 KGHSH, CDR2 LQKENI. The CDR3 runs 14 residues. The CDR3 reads CASSPNEVANTIYF. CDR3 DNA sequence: TGTGCCAGCTCACCCAACGAAGTCGCGAACACCATATATTTT.

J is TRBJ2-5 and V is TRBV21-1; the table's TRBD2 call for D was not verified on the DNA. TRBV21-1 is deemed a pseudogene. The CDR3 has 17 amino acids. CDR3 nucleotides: TGTGCCAGCAGCAAAGTAGCGAGGACTAGCGGGGAAGAGACCCAGTACTTC. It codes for CASSKVARTSGEETQYF.

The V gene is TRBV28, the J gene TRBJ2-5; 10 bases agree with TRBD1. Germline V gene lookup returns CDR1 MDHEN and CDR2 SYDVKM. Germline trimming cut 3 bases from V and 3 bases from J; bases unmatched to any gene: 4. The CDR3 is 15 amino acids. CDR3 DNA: TGTGCCAGCAGTTTCCACGGGACAGGGGAAGAGACCCAGTACTTC. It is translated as CASSFHGTGEETQYF.

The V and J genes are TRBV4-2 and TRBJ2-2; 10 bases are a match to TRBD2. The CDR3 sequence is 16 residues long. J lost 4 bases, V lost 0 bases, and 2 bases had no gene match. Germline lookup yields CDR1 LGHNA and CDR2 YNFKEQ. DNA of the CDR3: TGTGCCAGCAGCCAAGAACCTAGCGGGGGCACCGGGGAGCTGTTTTTT. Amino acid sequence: CASSQEPSGGTGELFF.

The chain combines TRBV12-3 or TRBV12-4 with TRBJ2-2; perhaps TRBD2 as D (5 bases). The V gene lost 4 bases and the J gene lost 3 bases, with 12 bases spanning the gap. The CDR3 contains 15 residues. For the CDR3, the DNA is TGTGCCAGCAGTTCCGGCGGCGGGTACACCGGGGAGCTGTTTTTT. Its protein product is CASSSGGGYTGELFF.

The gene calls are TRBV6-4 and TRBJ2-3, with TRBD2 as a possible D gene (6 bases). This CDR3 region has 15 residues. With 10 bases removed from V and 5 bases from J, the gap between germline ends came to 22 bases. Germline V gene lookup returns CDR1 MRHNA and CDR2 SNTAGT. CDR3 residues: CATSPWRGAGDTQYF. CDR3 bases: TGTGCCACCTCCCCTTGGCGGGGCGCGGGAGATACGCAGTATTTT.

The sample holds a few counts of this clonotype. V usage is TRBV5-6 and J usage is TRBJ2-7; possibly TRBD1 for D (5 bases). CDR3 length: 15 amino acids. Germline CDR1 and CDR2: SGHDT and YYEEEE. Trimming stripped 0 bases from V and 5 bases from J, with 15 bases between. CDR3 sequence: CASSLAITRQHEQYV. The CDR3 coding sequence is TGTGCCAGCAGCTTGGCTATAACTCGACAGCACGAGCAGTACGTC.

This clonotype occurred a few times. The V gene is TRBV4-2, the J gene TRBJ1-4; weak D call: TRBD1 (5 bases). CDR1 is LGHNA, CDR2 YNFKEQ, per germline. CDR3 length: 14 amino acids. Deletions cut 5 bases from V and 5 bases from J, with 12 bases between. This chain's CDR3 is CASSTEGQNEKLFF. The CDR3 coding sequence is TGTGCCAGCAGCACCGAGGGGCAGAATGAAAAACTGTTTTTT.

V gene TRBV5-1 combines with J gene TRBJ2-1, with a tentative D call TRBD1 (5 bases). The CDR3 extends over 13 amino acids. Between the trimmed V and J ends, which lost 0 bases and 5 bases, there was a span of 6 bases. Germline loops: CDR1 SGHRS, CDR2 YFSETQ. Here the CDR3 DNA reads TGCGCCAGCAGCTTGGAGGGGAACAATGAGCAGTTCTTC. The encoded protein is CASSLEGNNEQFF. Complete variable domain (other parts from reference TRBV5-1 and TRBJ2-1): KAGVTQTPRYLIKTRGQQVTLSCSPISGHRSVSWYQQTPGQGLQFLFEYFSETQRNKGNFPGRFSGRQFSNSRSEMNVSTLELGDSALYLCASSLEGNNEQFFGPGTRLTVL.

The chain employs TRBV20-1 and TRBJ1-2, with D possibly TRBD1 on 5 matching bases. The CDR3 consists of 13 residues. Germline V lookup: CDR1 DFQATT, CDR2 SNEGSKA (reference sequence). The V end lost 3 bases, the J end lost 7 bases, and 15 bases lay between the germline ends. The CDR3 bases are TGCAGTGCTAGCGAGATTCAGGGCGGTGGCTACACCTTC. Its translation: CSASEIQGGGYTF.

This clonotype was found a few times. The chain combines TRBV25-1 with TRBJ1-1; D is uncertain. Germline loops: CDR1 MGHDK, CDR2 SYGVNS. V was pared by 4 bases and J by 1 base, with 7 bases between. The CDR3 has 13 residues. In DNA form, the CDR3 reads TGTGCCAGCAGTGGCACAAGGAACACTGAAGCTTTCTTT. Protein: CASSGTRNTEAFF.

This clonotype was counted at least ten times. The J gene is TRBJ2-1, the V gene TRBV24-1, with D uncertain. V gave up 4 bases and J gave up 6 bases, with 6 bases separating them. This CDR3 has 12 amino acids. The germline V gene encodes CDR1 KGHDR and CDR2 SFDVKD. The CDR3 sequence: CATSDYGNEQFF. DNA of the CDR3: TGTGCCACCAGTGACTACGGCAATGAGCAGTTCTTC.

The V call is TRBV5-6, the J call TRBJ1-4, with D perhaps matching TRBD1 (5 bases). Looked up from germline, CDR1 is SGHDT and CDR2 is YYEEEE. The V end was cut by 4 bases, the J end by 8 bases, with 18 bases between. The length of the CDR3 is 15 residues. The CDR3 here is CASSPRQRQIEKLFF. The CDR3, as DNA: TGTGCCAGCAGCCCTCGACAGCGACAAATCGAAAAACTGTTTTTT.

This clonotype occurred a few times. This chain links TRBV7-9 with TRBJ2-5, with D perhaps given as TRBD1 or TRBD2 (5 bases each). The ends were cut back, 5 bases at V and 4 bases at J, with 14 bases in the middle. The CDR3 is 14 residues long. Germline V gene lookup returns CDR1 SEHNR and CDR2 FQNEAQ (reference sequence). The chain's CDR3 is CASSRQGRGETQYF. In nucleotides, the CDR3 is TGTGCCAGCAGCCGCCAGGGTCGGGGAGAGACCCAGTACTTC.

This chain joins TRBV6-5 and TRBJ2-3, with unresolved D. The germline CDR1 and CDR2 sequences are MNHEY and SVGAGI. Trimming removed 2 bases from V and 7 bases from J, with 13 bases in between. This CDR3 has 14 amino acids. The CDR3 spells CASSYAQSSNTQYF. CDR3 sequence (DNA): TGTGCCAGCAGTTACGCTCAGTCGTCAAATACGCAGTATTTT.

The CDR3 DNA sequence: TGTGCCAGCAGTAAGGGACAGGGACCTGGGGCCAACGTCCTGACTTTC. Amino acid sequence: CASSKGQGPGANVLTF. The genes are TRBV2 and TRBJ2-6, with TRBD1 identical over 9 bases. J lost 2 bases, V lost 5 bases, and 4 bases had no gene match. CDR3 length: 16 amino acids. CDR1 is SNHLY and CDR2 is FYNNEI in the germline V gene.

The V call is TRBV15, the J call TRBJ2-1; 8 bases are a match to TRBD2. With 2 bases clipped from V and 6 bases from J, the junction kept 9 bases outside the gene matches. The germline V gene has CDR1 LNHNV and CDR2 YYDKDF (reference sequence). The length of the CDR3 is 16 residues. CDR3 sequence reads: CATSRNPAGGANEQFF. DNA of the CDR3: TGTGCCACCAGCAGAAACCCCGCCGGGGGGGCCAATGAGCAGTTCTTC.

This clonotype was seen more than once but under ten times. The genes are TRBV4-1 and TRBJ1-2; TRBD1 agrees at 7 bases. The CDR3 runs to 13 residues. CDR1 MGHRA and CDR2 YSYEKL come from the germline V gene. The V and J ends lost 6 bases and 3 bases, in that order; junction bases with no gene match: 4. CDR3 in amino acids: CASSRQGDYGYTF. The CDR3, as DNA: TGCGCCAGCAGTCGACAGGGAGACTATGGCTACACCTTC.

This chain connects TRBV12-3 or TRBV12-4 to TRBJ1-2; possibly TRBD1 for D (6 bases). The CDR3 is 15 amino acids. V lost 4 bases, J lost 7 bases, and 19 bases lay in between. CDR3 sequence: CASSSPGARTIGYTF. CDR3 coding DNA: TGTGCCAGCAGTTCCCCGGGGGCTAGAACTATTGGCTACACCTTC.

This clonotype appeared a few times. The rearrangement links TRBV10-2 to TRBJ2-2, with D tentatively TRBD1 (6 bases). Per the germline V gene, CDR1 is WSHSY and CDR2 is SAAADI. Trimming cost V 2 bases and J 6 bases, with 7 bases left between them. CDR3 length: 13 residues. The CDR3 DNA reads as TGCGCCAGCAGTGAGGCAGGGGCCGGGGAGCTGTTTTTT. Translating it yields CASSEAGAGELFF.

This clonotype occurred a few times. Written as DNA, the CDR3 is TGTGCCAGCTCACCACAGGGGCGGTCGGAAAAACTGTTTTTT. Translation gives CASSPQGRSEKLFF. This sequence joins TRBV18 and TRBJ1-4, with D possibly matching TRBD1 (5 bases). V dropped 1 base and J dropped 8 bases, with 11 bases sitting between them. Per germline, CDR1 KGHSH and CDR2 LQKENI. The CDR3 consists of 14 residues.

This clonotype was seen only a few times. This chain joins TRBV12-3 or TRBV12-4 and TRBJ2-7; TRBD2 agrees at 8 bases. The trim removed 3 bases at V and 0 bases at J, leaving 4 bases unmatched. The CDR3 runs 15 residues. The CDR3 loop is CASSFERGLSYEQYF. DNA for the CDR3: TGTGCCAGCAGTTTTGAGCGGGGGCTCTCCTACGAGCAGTACTTC.

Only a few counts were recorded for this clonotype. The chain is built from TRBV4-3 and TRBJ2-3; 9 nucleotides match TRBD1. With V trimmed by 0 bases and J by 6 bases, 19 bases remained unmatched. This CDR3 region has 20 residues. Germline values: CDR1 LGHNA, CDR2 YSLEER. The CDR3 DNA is TGCGCCAGCAGCCAAGAAAGGACAGGGGTACCGGGACTCCTCTCTGATACGCAGTATTTT. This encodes CASSQERTGVPGLLSDTQYF.

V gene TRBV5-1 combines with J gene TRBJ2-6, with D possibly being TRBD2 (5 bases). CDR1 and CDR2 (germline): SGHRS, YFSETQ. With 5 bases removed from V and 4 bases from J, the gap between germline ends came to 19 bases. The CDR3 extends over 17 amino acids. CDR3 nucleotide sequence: TGCGCCAGCAGACGTGTCTCGGACTTAGCCGGGGCCAACGTCCTGACTTTC. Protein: CASRRVSDLAGANVLTF.